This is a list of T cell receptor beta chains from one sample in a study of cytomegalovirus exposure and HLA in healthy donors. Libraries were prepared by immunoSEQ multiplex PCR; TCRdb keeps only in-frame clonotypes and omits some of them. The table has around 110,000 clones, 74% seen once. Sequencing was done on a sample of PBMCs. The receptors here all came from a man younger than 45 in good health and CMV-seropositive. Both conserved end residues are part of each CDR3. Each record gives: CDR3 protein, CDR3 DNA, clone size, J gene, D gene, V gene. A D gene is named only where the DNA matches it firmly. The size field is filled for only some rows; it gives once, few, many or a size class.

CASSLEGRGHGQDTQYF	TGCGCCAGCAGCTTGGAGGGTCGGGGACATGGTCAAGATACGCAGTATTTT	few	TRBJ2-3	NA	TRBV5-1
CASSYADRMNSPLHF	TGTGCCAGCAGTTACGCGGACAGAATGAATTCACCCCTCCACTTT	NA	TRBJ1-6	NA	TRBV6-6
CASSLVGRRSGNQPQHF	TGTGCCAGCAGCTTGGTGGGCAGGCGCTCTGGCAATCAGCCCCAGCATTTT	NA	TRBJ1-5	NA	TRBV5-5
CASSLEPGRPQQYF	TGTGCCAGCAGCTTAGAGCCAGGGCGGCCCCAGCAGTACTTC	NA	TRBJ2-7	NA	TRBV7-6
CASSKDGTGVIWRNQPQHF	TGTGCCAGCAGCAAAGACGGGACAGGGGTAATTTGGCGCAATCAGCCCCAGCATTTT	NA	TRBJ1-5	NA	TRBV21-1
CASSPSAGSLTGELFF	TGTGCCAGCAGTCCCTCGGCGGGGAGTCTTACCGGGGAGCTGTTTTTT	NA	TRBJ2-2	NA	TRBV6-4
CASSQEPGDTEAFF	TGTGCCAGCTCACAAGAACCCGGGGACACTGAAGCTTTCTTT	NA	TRBJ1-1	NA	TRBV18
CASTRTSRGYNEQFF	TGTGCCAGCACCAGGACTAGTCGGGGCTACAATGAGCAGTTCTTC	few	TRBJ2-1	TRBD2	TRBV7-9
CASSESGAMKETQYF	TGCGCCAGCAGTGAATCTGGGGCGATGAAAGAGACCCAGTACTTC	once	TRBJ2-5	NA	TRBV25-1
CASSVTRTGGDEQFF	TGTGCCAGCAGTGTTACCAGGACAGGGGGGGATGAGCAGTTCTTC	NA	TRBJ2-1	TRBD1	TRBV6-1
CAWSPGDRSSYNEQFF	TGTGCCTGGAGCCCCGGCGACAGGAGCTCCTACAATGAGCAGTTCTTC	NA	TRBJ2-1	NA	TRBV30
CASSNQGRSNQPQHF	TGTGCCAGCAGTAACCAGGGCAGATCAAATCAGCCCCAGCATTTT	once	TRBJ1-5	NA	TRBV4-2
CASSPGLHYEQYF	TGTGCCAGCAGTCCTGGGCTGCACTACGAGCAGTACTTC	NA	TRBJ2-7	NA	TRBV6-5
CASSPTVATNEKLFF	TGTGCCAGCTCACCGACAGTTGCAACTAATGAAAAACTGTTTTTT	NA	TRBJ1-4	NA	TRBV18
CASSPRGQVTDTQYF	TGTGCCAGTAGTCCCCGGGGACAGGTCACAGATACGCAGTATTTT	NA	TRBJ2-3	TRBD1	TRBV19
CAWGKGGDEKLFF	TGTGCCTGGGGAAAGGGGGGGGATGAAAAACTGTTTTTT	once	TRBJ1-4	NA	TRBV30